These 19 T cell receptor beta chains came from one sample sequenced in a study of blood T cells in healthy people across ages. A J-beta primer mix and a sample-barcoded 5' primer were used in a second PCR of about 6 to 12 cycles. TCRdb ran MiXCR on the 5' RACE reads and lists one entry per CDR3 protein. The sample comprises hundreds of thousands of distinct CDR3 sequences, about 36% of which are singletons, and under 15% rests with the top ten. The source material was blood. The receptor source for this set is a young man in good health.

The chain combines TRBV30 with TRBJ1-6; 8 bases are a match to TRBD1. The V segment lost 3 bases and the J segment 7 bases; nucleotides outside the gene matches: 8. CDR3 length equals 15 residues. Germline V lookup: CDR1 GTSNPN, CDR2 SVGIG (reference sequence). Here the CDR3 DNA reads TGTGCCTGGAGCCAAGGAGACAGGGGCAATTCACCCCTCCACTTT. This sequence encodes CAWSQGDRGNSPLHF.

The CDR3 here is CASSPSGGSQETQFF. The CDR3 DNA sequence: TGTGCCAGCAGCCCTAGCGGGGGGAGCCAAGAGACCCAGTTCTTC. V is TRBV12-3 or TRBV12-4 and J is TRBJ2-1, with TRBD2 matching 11 bases. The CDR3 has 15 amino acids. After removal of 6 bases from V and 13 bases from J, the junction contained 14 bases not matched to a gene.

Here the CDR3 reads CSVKRRAADRGNSPLHF. The CDR3 DNA is TGCAGTGTGAAAAGGCGGGCGGCGGACAGGGGAAATTCACCCCTCCACTTT. V and J are TRBV20-1 and TRBJ1-6; TRBD1 agrees at 9 bases. CDR3 length equals 17 residues. Germline CDR1 and CDR2: DFQATT and SNEGSKA (reference sequence). V lost 7 bases, J lost 7 bases, and 17 bases stayed unmatched.

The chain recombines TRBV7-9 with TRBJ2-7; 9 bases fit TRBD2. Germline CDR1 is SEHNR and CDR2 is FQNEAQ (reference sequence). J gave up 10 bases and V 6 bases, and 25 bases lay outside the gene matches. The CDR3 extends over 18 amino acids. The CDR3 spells CASSLLGDLAGSQEAQYF. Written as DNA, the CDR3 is TGTGCCAGCAGTTTATTAGGAGATCTAGCGGGGTCTCAAGAGGCCCAGTACTTC.

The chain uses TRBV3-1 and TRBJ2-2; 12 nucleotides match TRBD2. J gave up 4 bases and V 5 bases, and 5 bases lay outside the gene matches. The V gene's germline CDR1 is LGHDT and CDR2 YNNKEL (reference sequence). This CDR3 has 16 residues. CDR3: CASSSGLAGLTGELFF. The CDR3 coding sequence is TGTGCCAGCAGCTCAGGACTAGCGGGACTCACCGGGGAGCTGTTTTTT.

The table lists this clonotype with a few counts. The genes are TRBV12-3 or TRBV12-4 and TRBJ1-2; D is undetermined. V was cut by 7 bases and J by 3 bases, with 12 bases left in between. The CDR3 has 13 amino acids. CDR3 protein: CASTIGRDYGYTF. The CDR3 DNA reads TGTGCCAGCACCATAGGACGGGACTATGGCTACACCTTC.

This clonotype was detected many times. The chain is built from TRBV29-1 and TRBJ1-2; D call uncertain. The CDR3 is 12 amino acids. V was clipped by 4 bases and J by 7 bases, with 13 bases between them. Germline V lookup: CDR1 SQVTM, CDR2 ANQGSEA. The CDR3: CSVVGGEGGYTF. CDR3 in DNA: TGCAGCGTTGTCGGAGGCGAGGGTGGCTACACCTTC.

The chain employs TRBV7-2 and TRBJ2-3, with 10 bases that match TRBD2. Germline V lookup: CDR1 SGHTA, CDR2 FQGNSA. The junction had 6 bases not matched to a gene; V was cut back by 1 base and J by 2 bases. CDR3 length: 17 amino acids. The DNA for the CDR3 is TGTGCCAGCAGCTTAGGAGCTAGCGGGGGTTACACAGATACGCAGTATTTT. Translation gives CASSLGASGGYTDTQYF.

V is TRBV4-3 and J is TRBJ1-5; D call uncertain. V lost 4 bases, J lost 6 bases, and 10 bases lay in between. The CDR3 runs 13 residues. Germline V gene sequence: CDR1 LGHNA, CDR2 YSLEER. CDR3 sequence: CASSRWVGQPQHF. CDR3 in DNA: TGCGCCAGCAGCCGTTGGGTCGGTCAGCCCCAGCATTTT.

The CDR3 region has the DNA TGCAGTGCTGGAGGGGGGAGGGCCCGAGCCCCCACAGATACGCAGTATTTT. Its protein is CSAGGGRARAPTDTQYF. V and J are TRBV20-1 and TRBJ2-3, with D possibly being TRBD2 (7 bases). Germline loops: CDR1 DFQATT, CDR2 SNEGSKA (reference sequence). V was pared by 5 bases and J by 2 bases, with 23 bases between. The CDR3 length is 17 residues.

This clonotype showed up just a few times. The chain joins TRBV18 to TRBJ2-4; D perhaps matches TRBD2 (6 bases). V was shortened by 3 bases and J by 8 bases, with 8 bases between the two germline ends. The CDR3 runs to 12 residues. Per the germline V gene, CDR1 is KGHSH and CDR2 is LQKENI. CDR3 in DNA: TGTGCCAGCTCACCGGGGGAGGACATTCAGTACTTC. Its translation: CASSPGEDIQYF.

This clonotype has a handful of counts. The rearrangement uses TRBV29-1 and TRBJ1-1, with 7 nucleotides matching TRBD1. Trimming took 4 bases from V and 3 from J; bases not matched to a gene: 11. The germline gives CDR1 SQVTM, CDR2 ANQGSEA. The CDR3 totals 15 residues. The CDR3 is CSVATGDILYTEAFF. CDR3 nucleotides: TGCAGCGTTGCCACAGGGGACATACTATACACTGAAGCTTTCTTT.

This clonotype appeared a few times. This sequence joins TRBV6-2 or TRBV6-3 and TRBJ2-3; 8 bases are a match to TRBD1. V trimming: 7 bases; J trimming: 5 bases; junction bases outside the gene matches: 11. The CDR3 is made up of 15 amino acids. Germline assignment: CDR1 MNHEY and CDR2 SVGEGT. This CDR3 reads CASTETGDLIDTQYF. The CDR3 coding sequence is TGTGCCAGCACTGAGACAGGGGACCTAATAGATACGCAGTATTTT.

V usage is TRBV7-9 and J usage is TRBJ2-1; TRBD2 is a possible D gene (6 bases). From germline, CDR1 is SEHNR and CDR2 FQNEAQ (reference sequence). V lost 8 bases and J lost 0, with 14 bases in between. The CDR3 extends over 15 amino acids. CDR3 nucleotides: TGTGCCAGCCCCCCGGAGGGGAGCTCCTACAATGAGCAGTTCTTC. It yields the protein CASPPEGSSYNEQFF.

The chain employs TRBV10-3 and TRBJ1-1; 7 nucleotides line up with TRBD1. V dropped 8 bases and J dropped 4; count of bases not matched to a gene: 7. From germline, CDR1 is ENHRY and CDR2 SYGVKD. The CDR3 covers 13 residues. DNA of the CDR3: TGTGCCATCGGGGGAGACAGGGCCACTGAAGCTTTCTTT. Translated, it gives CAIGGDRATEAFF.

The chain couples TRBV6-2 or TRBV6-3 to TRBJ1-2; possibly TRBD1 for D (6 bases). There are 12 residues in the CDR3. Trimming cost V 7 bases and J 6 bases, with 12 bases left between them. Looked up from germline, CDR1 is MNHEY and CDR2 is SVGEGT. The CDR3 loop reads CASNDRSHGYTF. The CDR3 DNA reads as TGTGCCAGCAATGACAGGAGTCATGGCTACACCTTC.

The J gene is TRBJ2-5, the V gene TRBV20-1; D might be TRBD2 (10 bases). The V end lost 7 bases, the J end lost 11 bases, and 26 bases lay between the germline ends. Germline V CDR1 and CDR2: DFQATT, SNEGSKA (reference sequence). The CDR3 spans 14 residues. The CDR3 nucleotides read TGCAGTGGAACTAGCGGGACAGGGCCCCCGGAGCAGTACTTC. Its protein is CSGTSGTGPPEQYF.

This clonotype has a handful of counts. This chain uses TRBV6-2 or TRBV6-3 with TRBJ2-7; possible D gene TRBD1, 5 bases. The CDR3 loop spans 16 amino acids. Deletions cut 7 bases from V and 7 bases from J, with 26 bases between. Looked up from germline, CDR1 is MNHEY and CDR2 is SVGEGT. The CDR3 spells CASIKYMGQSYNEQYF. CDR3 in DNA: TGTGCCAGCATTAAATATATGGGGCAATCCTACAATGAGCAGTACTTC.

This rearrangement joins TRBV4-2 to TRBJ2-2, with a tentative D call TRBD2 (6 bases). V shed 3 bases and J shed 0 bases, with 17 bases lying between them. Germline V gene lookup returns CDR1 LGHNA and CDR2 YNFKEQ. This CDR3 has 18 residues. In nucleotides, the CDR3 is TGTGCCAGCAGCCAGAGGAGTGGCGGGGAGGCGAACACCGGGGAGCTGTTTTTT. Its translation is CASSQRSGGEANTGELFF.